These 10 T cell receptor beta chains were all obtained from the same sample, sequenced in a study of blood T cell repertoires in COVID-19. Using immunoSEQ multiplex PCR, the repertoire was profiled, and TCRdb retains in-frame clones only, with some absent. The sample records approximately 160,000 clones, around four fifths being singletons. The sequencing sample was made of PBMCs or T cells enriched from blood (not recorded which). These TCRs come from a man aged 50-60 years who had recovered from COVID-19.

This clone was counted a single time. This chain links TRBV6-2 or TRBV6-3 with TRBJ2-2, with a possible D match to TRBD1 (5 bases). Germline V gene lookup returns CDR1 MNHEY and CDR2 SVGEGT. The V end was cut by 0 bases, the J end by 9 bases, with 8 bases between. This CDR3 contains 13 residues. The CDR3 is CASSYSQARELFF. As DNA, the CDR3 is TGTGCCAGCAGTTACTCACAGGCCCGGGAGCTGTTTTTT.

In this sample, this clone turned up once. The chain joins TRBV12-3 or TRBV12-4 to TRBJ1-1; D not certain. This CDR3 is 13 amino acids long. CDR3 amino acids: CAARRGSNTEAFF. The CDR3 coding sequence is TGTGCTGCCCGGCGGGGATCGAACACTGAAGCTTTCTTT.

This clone was recorded a few times. The chain combines TRBV9 with TRBJ1-1; D not resolved. Germline V gene data show CDR1 as SGDLS and CDR2 as YYNGEE. The CDR3 has 13 residues. Between the trimmed V and J ends, which lost 1 base and 11 bases, there was a span of 15 bases. As DNA, the CDR3 is TGTGCCAGCAGCGTAAGGGTGGACTCCGTGGCTTTCTTT. It yields the protein CASSVRVDSVAFF.

The chain is built from TRBV7-9 and TRBJ2-5; TRBD1 matches 11 bases. The CDR3 loop spans 16 amino acids. V was pared by 5 bases and J by 5 bases, with 10 bases of the junction left unmatched. Germline CDR1 reads SEHNR; CDR2 reads FQNEAQ (reference sequence). The CDR3 DNA sequence: TGTGCCAGCAGCCAAACCGGACAGGGGGCCCTGGAGACCCAGTACTTC. This sequence encodes CASSQTGQGALETQYF.

V and J are TRBV7-8 and TRBJ1-5, with TRBD1 as a possible D gene (6 bases). Germline assignment: CDR1 SGHVS and CDR2 FQNEAQ. Trimming took off 3 bases at V and 5 bases at J, with 11 bases between the two ends. This CDR3 has 14 residues. CDR3 region: CASSFLQGDQPQHF. DNA of the CDR3: TGTGCCAGCAGCTTTTTACAGGGAGATCAGCCCCAGCATTTT.

The chain combines TRBV18 with TRBJ1-2, with D hard to call. CDR3 length: 14 amino acids. Germline V gives CDR1 KGHSH, CDR2 LQKENI. V was clipped by 3 bases and J by 4 bases, with 12 bases between them. As DNA, the CDR3 is TGTGCCAGCTCACCTAACCCAGGCATCTATGGCTACACCTTC. This sequence encodes CASSPNPGIYGYTF.

The V gene is TRBV10-3, the J gene TRBJ1-5, with D perhaps matching TRBD1 (6 bases). Trimming shortened V by 6 bases and J by 4 bases, and 13 bases separated the two germline ends. CDR1 and CDR2 (germline): ENHRY, SYGVKD. The CDR3 totals 14 residues. CDR3 sequence reads: CAIRAGTTNQPQHF. DNA of the CDR3: TGTGCCATCAGAGCCGGGACAACTAATCAGCCCCAGCATTTT.

V is TRBV19 and J is TRBJ1-6, with 7 bases aligning to TRBD1. J was trimmed by 15 bases and V by 5 bases; bases with no gene match: 22. The CDR3 loop spans 17 amino acids. CDR1 LNHDA and CDR2 SQIVND come from the germline V gene (reference sequence). CDR3 protein: CASSPTGFRTTLEVLHF. The CDR3, as DNA: TGTGCCAGTAGTCCGACAGGGTTCCGAACCACACTTGAGGTCCTCCACTTT. The full variable domain, with the rest looked up from reference TRBV19 and TRBJ1-6, is DGGITQSPKYLFRKEGQNVTLSCEQNLNHDAMYWYRQDPGQGLRLIYYSQIVNDFQKGDIAEGYSVSREKKESFPLTVTSAQKNPTAFYLCASSPTGFRTTLEVLHFGNGTRLTVT.

The V gene is TRBV27, the J gene TRBJ1-5; TRBD1 might be the D (6 bases). Trimming took 5 bases from V and 1 from J, leaving 9 bases between them. The CDR3 length is 14 residues. Germline loops: CDR1 MNHEY, CDR2 SMNVEV (reference sequence). CDR3 protein: CASSTQGSNQPQHF. The CDR3 coding sequence is TGTGCCAGCAGTACACAGGGAAGCAATCAGCCCCAGCATTTT.

This clone was seen just once. J is TRBJ2-3 and V is TRBV11-3; D possibly corresponds to TRBD2 (6 bases). The CDR3 spans 14 residues. Germline-derived CDR1 and CDR2 are SGHNT and YENEEA. Trimming removed 7 bases from V and 3 bases from J, with 14 bases in between. CDR3 sequence reads: CASTLGAGTDTQYF. The CDR3 nucleotides are TGTGCCAGCACCCTTGGGGCGGGGACAGATACGCAGTATTTT.